The rows below give T cell receptor beta chains drawn from one sample of a study of technical replicates of blood from a few donors. The data were produced by immunoSEQ multiplex PCR, yet TCRdb's version contains in-frame clones alone and is incomplete. The sample contains around 100,000 clones, 96% of which appear only once. Sequenced material: T cells isolated from PBMCs. The receptors were sampled from a human donor in good health. Each CDR3 is given with its conserved first and last residue. A D gene is named only where the DNA matches it firmly. A row's size may be missing; if present it is once, few, many or a size class.

d_call	j_call	clone_size	v_call	cdr3_nt	cdr3_aa
TRBD1	TRBJ2-7	NA	TRBV19	TGTGCCAGTAGTATTGACAGGGGCCCCTACGAGCAGTACTTC	CASSIDRGPYEQYF
NA	TRBJ2-3	NA	TRBV4-2	TGTGCCAGCAGCCAGGATCGGGAGTCAGATACGCAGTATTTT	CASSQDRESDTQYF
NA	TRBJ2-3	NA	TRBV6-1	TGTGCCAGCCGGACACCCAGCACAGATACGCAGTATTTT	CASRTPSTDTQYF
NA	TRBJ1-1	few	TRBV2	TGTGCCAGCAGTGAGACCACAGGGTTTTTTGAAGCTTTCTTT	CASSETTGFFEAFF
TRBD1	TRBJ2-5	NA	TRBV28	TGTGCCAGCAGTTTGGGACAGGAAGAGACCCAGTACTTC	CASSLGQEETQYF
NA	TRBJ2-7	NA	TRBV28	TGTGCCAGCAGTTGGCCCCCGTCCGGGGCCTACGAGCAGTACTTC	CASSWPPSGAYEQYF
NA	TRBJ2-1	once	TRBV25-1	TGTGCCAGCAGTGATCCAGCGGACTACAATGAGCAGTTCTTC	CASSDPADYNEQFF
TRBD1	TRBJ1-3	NA	TRBV29-1	TGCAGCTTTAGACAGGGGGCTTTCTCTGGAAACACCATATATTTT	CSFRQGAFSGNTIYF
TRBD2	TRBJ2-7	once	TRBV7-9	TGTGCCAGCAGCTTAGTGGGGACTAGTTCCTACGAGCAGTACTTC	CASSLVGTSSYEQYF
NA	TRBJ2-4	NA	TRBV11-2	TGTGCCAGCACCGAGATGGACATTCAGTACTTC	CASTEMDIQYF
NA	TRBJ1-3	NA	TRBV18	TGTGCCAGCTCACCCACAGGGACCTCTCAAGATGGAAACACCATATATTTT	CASSPTGTSQDGNTIYF
TRBD2	TRBJ2-1	NA	TRBV19	TGTGCCAGCGGGACTAGCGTCTACAATGAGCAGTTCTTC	CASGTSVYNEQFF
NA	TRBJ1-5	NA	TRBV27	TGTGCCAGCAGTTTATCTCCCCTAGGGGCTCAGCCCCAGCATTTT	CASSLSPLGAQPQHF
NA	TRBJ1-1	NA	TRBV9	TGTGCCAGCAGCGCGATACAGGAGGGAGCCGCTTTCTTT	CASSAIQEGAAFF
TRBD1	TRBJ1-5	NA	TRBV18	TGTGCCAGCTCGGATGCAGGGCCAGGGGGTAATCAGCCCCAGCATTTT	CASSDAGPGGNQPQHF
TRBD1	TRBJ2-5	NA	TRBV2	TGTGCCAGCAGTGAGGGGACAGGGCGCTTCTTGGAGACCCAGTACTTC	CASSEGTGRFLETQYF
TRBD2	TRBJ2-1	NA	TRBV28	TGTGCCAGCAGTTTTCGTGAAACCGGGACTAGCAATGAGCAGTTCTTC	CASSFRETGTSNEQFF
NA	TRBJ1-5	once	TRBV10-2	TGCGCCAGCAGTGGGGCATCAGGGGAGAGCAATCAGCCCCAGCATTTT	CASSGASGESNQPQHF
NA	TRBJ1-4	NA	TRBV9	TGTGCCAGCAGCGTAGAAGGGGGAATCACTGAAAAACTGTTTTTT	CASSVEGGITEKLFF
NA	TRBJ2-2	NA	TRBV11-3	TGTGCCAGCAGCTTAGTCCCAGGGCCCGCCGGGGAGCTGTTTTTT	CASSLVPGPAGELFF